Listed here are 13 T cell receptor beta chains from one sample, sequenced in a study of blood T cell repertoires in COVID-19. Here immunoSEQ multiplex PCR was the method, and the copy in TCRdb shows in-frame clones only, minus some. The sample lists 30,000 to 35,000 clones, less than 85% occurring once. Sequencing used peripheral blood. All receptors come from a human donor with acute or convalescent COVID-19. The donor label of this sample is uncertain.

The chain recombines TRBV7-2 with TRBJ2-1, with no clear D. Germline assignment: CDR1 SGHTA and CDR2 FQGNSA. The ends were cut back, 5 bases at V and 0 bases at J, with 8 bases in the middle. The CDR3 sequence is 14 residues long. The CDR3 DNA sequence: TGTGCCAGCAGCGCCCTGAGCTCCTACAATGAGCAGTTCTTC. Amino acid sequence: CASSALSSYNEQFF.

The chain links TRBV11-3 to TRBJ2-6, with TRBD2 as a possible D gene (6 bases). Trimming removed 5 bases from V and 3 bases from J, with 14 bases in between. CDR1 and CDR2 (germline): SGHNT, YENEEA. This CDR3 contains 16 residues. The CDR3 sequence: CASSKSGGGGANVLTF. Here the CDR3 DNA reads TGTGCCAGCAGCAAATCCGGGGGAGGTGGGGCCAACGTCCTGACTTTC.

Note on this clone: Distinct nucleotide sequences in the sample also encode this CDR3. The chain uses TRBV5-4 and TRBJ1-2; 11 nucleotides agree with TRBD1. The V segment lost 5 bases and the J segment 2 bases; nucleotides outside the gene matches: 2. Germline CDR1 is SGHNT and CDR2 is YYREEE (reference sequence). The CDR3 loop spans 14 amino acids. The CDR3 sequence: CASSWDRGNYGYTF. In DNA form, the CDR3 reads TGTGCCAGCAGTTGGGACAGGGGGAACTATGGCTACACCTTC. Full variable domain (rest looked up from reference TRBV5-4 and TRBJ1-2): ETGVTQSPTHLIKTRGQQVTLRCSSQSGHNTVSWYQQALGQGPQFIFQYYREEENGRGNFPPRFSGLQFPNYSSELNVNALELDDSALYLCASSWDRGNYGYTFGSGTRLTVV.

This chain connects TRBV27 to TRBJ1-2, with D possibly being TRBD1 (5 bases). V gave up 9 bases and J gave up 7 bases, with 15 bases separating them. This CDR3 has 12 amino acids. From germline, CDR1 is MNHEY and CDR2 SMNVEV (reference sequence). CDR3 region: CASQSTGGGYTF. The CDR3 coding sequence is TGTGCCAGTCAGTCGACGGGGGGTGGCTACACCTTC.

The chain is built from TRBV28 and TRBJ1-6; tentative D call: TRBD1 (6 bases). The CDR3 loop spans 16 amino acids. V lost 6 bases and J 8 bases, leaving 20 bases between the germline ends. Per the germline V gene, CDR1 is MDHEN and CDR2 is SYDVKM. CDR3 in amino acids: CASSDPGDRFDSPLHF. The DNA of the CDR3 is TGTGCCAGCAGCGATCCCGGAGACAGGTTCGATTCACCCCTCCACTTT.

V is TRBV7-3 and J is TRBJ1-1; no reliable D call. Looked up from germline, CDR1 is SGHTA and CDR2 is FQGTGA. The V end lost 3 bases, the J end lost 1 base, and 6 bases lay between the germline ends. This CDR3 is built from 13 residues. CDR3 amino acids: CASSFGANTEAFF. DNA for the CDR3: TGTGCCAGCAGCTTCGGAGCGAACACTGAAGCTTTCTTT.

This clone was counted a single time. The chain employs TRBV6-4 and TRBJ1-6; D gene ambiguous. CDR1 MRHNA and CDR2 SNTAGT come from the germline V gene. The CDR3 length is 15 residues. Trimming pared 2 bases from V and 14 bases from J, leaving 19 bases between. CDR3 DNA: TGTGCCAGCAGTGACCATCCCCTGCTCGGTGAGGCCCTCCACTTT. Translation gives CASSDHPLLGEALHF.

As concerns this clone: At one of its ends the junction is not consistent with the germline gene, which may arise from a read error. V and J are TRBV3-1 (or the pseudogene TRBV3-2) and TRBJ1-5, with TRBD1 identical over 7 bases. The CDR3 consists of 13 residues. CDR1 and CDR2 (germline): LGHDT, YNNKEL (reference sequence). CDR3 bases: TGTGCCAGCAGCCAAGGGGTGGAGGGACAGCCCCAATTT. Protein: CASSQGVEGQPQF.

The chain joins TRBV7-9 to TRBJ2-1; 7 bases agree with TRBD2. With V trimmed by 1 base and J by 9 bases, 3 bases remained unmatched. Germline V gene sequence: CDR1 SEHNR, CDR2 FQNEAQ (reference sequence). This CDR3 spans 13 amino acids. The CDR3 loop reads CASSLGEGREQFF. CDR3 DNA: TGTGCCAGCAGCTTAGGGGAGGGGCGTGAGCAGTTCTTC.

For the CDR3, the DNA is TGTGCCAGCACCCACCTGGCCCTGGACAGGGATGCTAGCAATGAGCAGTTCTTC. Translated, it gives CASTHLALDRDASNEQFF. The genes are TRBV13 and TRBJ2-1, with 8 bases that match TRBD1. CDR1 and CDR2 (germline): PRHDT, FYEKMQ (reference sequence). V shed 7 bases, J shed 6 bases, and the junction held 20 bases outside the gene matches. CDR3 size: 18 residues.

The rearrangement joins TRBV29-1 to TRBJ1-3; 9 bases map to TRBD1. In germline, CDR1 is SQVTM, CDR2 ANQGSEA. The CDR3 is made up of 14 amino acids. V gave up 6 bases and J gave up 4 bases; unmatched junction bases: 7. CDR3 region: CSVRDRARGNTIYF. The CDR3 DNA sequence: TGCAGCGTGAGGGACAGGGCGAGGGGAAACACCATATATTTT. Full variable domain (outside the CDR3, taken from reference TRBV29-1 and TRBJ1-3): SAVISQKPSRDICQRGTSLTIQCQVDSQVTMMFWYRQQPGQSLTLIATANQGSEATYESGFVIDKFPISRPNLTFSTLTVSNMSPEDSSIYLCSVRDRARGNTIYFGEGSWLTVV.

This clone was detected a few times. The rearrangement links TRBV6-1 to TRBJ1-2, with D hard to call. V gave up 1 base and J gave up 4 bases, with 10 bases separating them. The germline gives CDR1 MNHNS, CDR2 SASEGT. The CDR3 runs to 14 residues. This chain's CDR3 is CASSEESGGYGYTF. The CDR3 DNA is TGTGCCAGCAGTGAAGAGTCAGGAGGCTATGGCTACACCTTC.

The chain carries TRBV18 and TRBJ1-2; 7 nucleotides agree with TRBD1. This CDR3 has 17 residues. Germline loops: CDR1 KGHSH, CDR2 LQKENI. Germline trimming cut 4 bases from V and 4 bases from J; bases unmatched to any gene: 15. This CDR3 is CASSQYSDRALSYGYTF. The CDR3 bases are TGTGCCAGCTCACAGTACTCCGACAGGGCCCTTAGCTATGGCTACACCTTC. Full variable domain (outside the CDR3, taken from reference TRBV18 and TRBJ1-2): NAGVMQNPRHLVRRRGQEARLRCSPMKGHSHVYWYRQLPEEGLKFMVYLQKENIIDESGMPKERFSAEFPKEGPSILRIQQVVRGDSAAYFCASSQYSDRALSYGYTFGSGTRLTVV.